This TCR beta chain was obtained from a study of shared clonotypes between healthy human individuals. The overall study: Three plates were used per donor for CD4 naive, three for CD4 memory, two for CD8 naive and one for CD8 memory. The study's findings and limits: Even with large depth, rarefaction showed that sorted-subset sequencing was incomplete. Memory subsets had estimated richness that was generally smaller than that of naive subsets.

As to this clone: The antigen is not known.

This CDR3 spans 16 amino acids. CDR1 is MRHNA and CDR2 is SNTAGT in the germline V gene. V was pared by 4 bases and J by 3 bases, with 11 bases of the junction left unmatched. The donor cohort consisted entirely of Caucasian adults residing in Nashville, Tennessee. This table comes from immunoSEQ multiplex PCR, and its TCRdb copy is limited to in-frame clones, with some not included. The sample contains 1.4 million to 1.5 million clones, roughly 96% of which appear only once. The rearrangement joins TRBV6-4 to TRBJ2-7, with 8 bases that match TRBD2. The source material was naive CD4+ T cells sorted from blood. Subset described: CD45RA+ positively selected. This TCR was sampled from a man aged 25-45 years in good health. The CDR3: CASSVGAGAFVYEQYF. The DNA for the CDR3 is TGTGCCAGCAGTGTTGGAGCGGGAGCGTTCGTCTACGAGCAGTACTTC.